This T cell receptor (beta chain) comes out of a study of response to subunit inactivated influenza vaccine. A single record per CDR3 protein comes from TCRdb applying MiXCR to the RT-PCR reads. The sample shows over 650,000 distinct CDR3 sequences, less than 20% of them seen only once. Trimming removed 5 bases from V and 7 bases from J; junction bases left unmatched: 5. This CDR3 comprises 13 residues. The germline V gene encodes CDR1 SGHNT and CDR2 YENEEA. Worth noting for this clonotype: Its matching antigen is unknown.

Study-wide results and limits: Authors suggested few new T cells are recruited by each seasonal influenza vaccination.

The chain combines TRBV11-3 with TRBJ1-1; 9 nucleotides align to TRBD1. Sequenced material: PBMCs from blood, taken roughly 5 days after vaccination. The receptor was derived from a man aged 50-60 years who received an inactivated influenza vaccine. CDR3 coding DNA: TGTGCCAGCAGCATGGGACAGGGAGGTGAAGCTTTCTTT. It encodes CASSMGQGGEAFF.